The 19 T cell receptor beta chains below come from one sample, sequenced in a study of blood T cell repertoires in COVID-19. Sequenced by immunoSEQ multiplex PCR; TCRdb stores in-frame clones only, minus some. The sample has fewer than 150,000 clones, around 91% seen once. The specimen sequenced was peripheral blood. The origin of the receptors is a woman aged 60 to 75 with COVID-19, enrolled during active disease.

The genes are TRBV10-2 and TRBJ1-5; D call uncertain. Per germline, CDR1 WSHSY and CDR2 SAAADI. The ends were cut back, 5 bases at V and 0 bases at J, with 11 bases in the middle. This CDR3 comprises 15 residues. CDR3 bases: TGCGCCAGCAGTTCCCAGGATTATAGCAATCAGCCCCAGCATTTT. Amino acid sequence: CASSSQDYSNQPQHF.

The chain joins TRBV6-5 to TRBJ2-4; no reliable D call. The length of the CDR3 is 13 residues. V lost 2 bases and J 8 bases, leaving 10 bases between the germline ends. Germline lookup yields CDR1 MNHEY and CDR2 SVGAGI. The CDR3 DNA follows: TGTGCCAGCAGTTACCTGACTTCGGACATTCAGTACTTC. It yields the protein CASSYLTSDIQYF.

The genes are TRBV2 and TRBJ2-1; TRBD1 is a possible D gene (5 bases). V lost 0 bases and J lost 6, with 6 bases in between. The CDR3 covers 13 residues. Germline-derived CDR1 and CDR2 are SNHLY and FYNNEI. The CDR3 DNA follows: TGTGCCAGCAGTGAAGCGCAGGGCAATGAGCAGTTCTTC. The encoded protein is CASSEAQGNEQFF.

This chain connects TRBV5-6 to TRBJ1-2; 7 bases map to TRBD1. CDR1 and CDR2 (germline): SGHDT, YYEEEE. The CDR3 has 15 residues. J gave up 4 bases and V 4 bases, and 10 bases lay outside the gene matches. This chain's CDR3 is CASSTRQGWSYGYTF. The CDR3 DNA reads TGTGCCAGCAGCACTAGACAGGGATGGTCCTATGGCTACACCTTC.

The chain couples TRBV9 to TRBJ1-2, with TRBD1 as a possible D gene (5 bases). Germline V lookup: CDR1 SGDLS, CDR2 YYNGEE. V was pared by 4 bases and J by 6 bases, with 16 bases between. The CDR3 spans 14 residues. For the CDR3, the DNA is TGTGCCAGCAGCCAGACCCCAGGGAAGGATGGCTACACCTTC. Translating it yields CASSQTPGKDGYTF.

This chain connects TRBV9 to TRBJ2-3; TRBD2 matches 9 bases. From germline, CDR1 is SGDLS and CDR2 YYNGEE. The length of the CDR3 is 18 residues. V shed 1 base and J 2 bases; nucleotides not matched to a gene: 11. The CDR3 protein is CASSVRGAGGDNTDTQYF. CDR3 coding DNA: TGTGCCAGCAGCGTACGAGGAGCGGGGGGCGATAACACAGATACGCAGTATTTT.

The sample holds one count of this clone. This chain uses TRBV5-1 with TRBJ2-5; the D gene is possibly TRBD2 (6 bases). Looked up from germline, CDR1 is SGHRS and CDR2 is YFSETQ. Trimming pared 4 bases from V and 5 bases from J, leaving 15 bases between. CDR3 size: 14 residues. In DNA, the CDR3 is TGCGCCAGCAGCCCTGGAGGTCGGGGGGAGACCCAGTACTTC. Translation gives CASSPGGRGETQYF. Full variable domain (rest looked up from reference TRBV5-1 and TRBJ2-5): KAGVTQTPRYLIKTRGQQVTLSCSPISGHRSVSWYQQTPGQGLQFLFEYFSETQRNKGNFPGRFSGRQFSNSRSEMNVSTLELGDSALYLCASSPGGRGETQYFGPGTRLLVL.

The rearrangement joins TRBV4-1 to TRBJ2-3; D remains ambiguous. Trimming shortened V by 1 base and J by 3 bases, and 8 bases separated the two germline ends. This CDR3 is built from 14 residues. Germline V CDR1 and CDR2: MGHRA, YSYEKL. The CDR3 spells CASSQGMATDTQYF. CDR3 in DNA: TGCGCCAGCAGCCAAGGAATGGCAACAGATACGCAGTATTTT.

This chain links TRBV7-2 with TRBJ1-2, with 9 bases matching TRBD1. V was pared by 2 bases and J by 0 bases, with 10 bases of the junction left unmatched. This CDR3 is 18 amino acids long. Looked up from germline, CDR1 is SGHTA and CDR2 is FQGNSA. The CDR3 sequence is CASSLPYLTGGSNYGYTF. The CDR3 DNA is TGTGCCAGCAGCTTACCTTACTTGACAGGGGGATCTAACTATGGCTACACCTTC.

The chain joins TRBV6-5 to TRBJ1-2; D is ambiguous. V shed 0 bases and J shed 6 bases, with 17 bases lying between them. Germline V CDR1 and CDR2: MNHEY, SVGAGI. The CDR3 is made up of 16 amino acids. CDR3 nucleotides: TGTGCCAGCAGTTACTCGGTCTCGGAGGTACGAAATGGCTACACCTTC. This gives the protein CASSYSVSEVRNGYTF.

The chain joins TRBV15 to TRBJ2-3; TRBD2 matches 12 bases. CDR3 size: 15 residues. Looked up from germline, CDR1 is LNHNV and CDR2 is YYDKDF (reference sequence). V shed 5 bases and J 2 bases; nucleotides not matched to a gene: 2. As DNA, the CDR3 is TGTGCCACCAGCTGGACTAGCGGGGTCACAGATACGCAGTATTTT. Translation: CATSWTSGVTDTQYF.

The chain employs TRBV11-2 and TRBJ1-2; no firm D call. The V gene's germline CDR1 is SGHAT and CDR2 FQNNGV. This CDR3 comprises 12 residues. The V and J ends lost 5 bases and 1 base respectively, with 5 bases between them. The CDR3 sequence: CASSDNNYGYTF. CDR3 sequence (DNA): TGTGCCAGCAGCGACAATAACTATGGCTACACCTTC.

This clone turned up a few times. The rearrangement links TRBV6-5 to TRBJ1-5, with D perhaps TRBD1 (6 bases). Trimming pared 8 bases from V and 2 bases from J, leaving 10 bases between. Germline assignment: CDR1 MNHEY and CDR2 SVGAGI. The length of the CDR3 is 13 residues. In DNA, the CDR3 is TGTGCCAGCCATGGGGGCCGCAATCAGCCCCAGCATTTT. It yields the protein CASHGGRNQPQHF.

Note on this clone: The sample holds other DNA sequences that translate to the same CDR3. The chain joins TRBV18 to TRBJ1-2; maybe TRBD1 (5 bases). The CDR3 is made up of 14 amino acids. Deletions cut 2 bases from V and 4 bases from J, with 11 bases between. The germline gives CDR1 KGHSH, CDR2 LQKENI. CDR3 residues: CASSPRGTGYGYTF. In nucleotides, the CDR3 is TGTGCCAGCTCACCAAGGGGTACTGGCTATGGCTACACCTTC.

This chain joins TRBV28 and TRBJ2-7, with D perhaps TRBD2 (7 bases). Trimming removed 6 bases at V and 2 bases at J, with 17 bases between. The CDR3 loop spans 15 amino acids. Germline CDR1 MDHEN, CDR2 SYDVKM. DNA of the CDR3: TGTGCCAGCAGCTGGGGGCGGGGGACCGCCTACGAGCAGTACTTC. Its translation is CASSWGRGTAYEQYF. The full variable domain, with the rest looked up from reference TRBV28 and TRBJ2-7, is DVKVTQSSRYLVKRTGEKVFLECVQDMDHENMFWYRQDPGLGLRLIYFSYDVKMKEKGDIPEGYSVSREKKERFSLILESASTNQTSMYLCASSWGRGTAYEQYFGPGTRLTVT.

The genes are TRBV7-9 and TRBJ1-3; maybe TRBD1 (6 bases). The V end was cut by 1 base, the J end by 3 bases, with 10 bases between. This CDR3 spans 15 amino acids. CDR1 and CDR2 (germline): SEHNR, FQNEAQ (reference sequence). This CDR3 is CASSLVWDNGNTIYF. CDR3 DNA sequence: TGTGCCAGCAGCTTAGTCTGGGACAATGGAAACACCATATATTTT.

This clone was seen only a few times. J is TRBJ1-4 and V is TRBV4-1; 8 bases agree with TRBD1. The V segment lost 4 bases and the J segment 7 bases; nucleotides outside the gene matches: 2. This CDR3 is 13 amino acids long. Per the germline V gene, CDR1 is MGHRA and CDR2 is YSYEKL. Here the CDR3 reads CASSRGTGEKLFF. CDR3 coding DNA: TGCGCCAGCAGCCGAGGGACAGGTGAAAAACTGTTTTTT.

The CDR3 DNA reads TGCGCCAGCAGCCCGGGGACAGGCTCCATGAACACTGAAGCTTTCTTT. It is translated as CASSPGTGSMNTEAFF. V is TRBV5-1 and J is TRBJ1-1, with 8 bases matching TRBD1. V lost 4 bases, J lost 0 bases, and 8 bases stayed unmatched. Germline CDR1 and CDR2: SGHRS and YFSETQ. The CDR3 consists of 16 residues.

The gene calls are TRBV12-3 or TRBV12-4 and TRBJ1-1; no reliable D call. V lost 4 bases and J 4 bases, leaving 10 bases between the germline ends. The CDR3 is 13 amino acids. The CDR3 region is CASSWALGTEAFF. In DNA form, the CDR3 reads TGTGCCAGCAGTTGGGCCCTCGGCACTGAAGCTTTCTTT.